The 32 T cell receptor beta chains in this list originate from one sample, sequenced in a study of PD-L1 blockade in urothelial cancer. Produced via immunoSEQ multiplex PCR; TCRdb's table is partial and in-frame only. The table records 25,000 to 35,000 clones, 79% of them present only once. Noted time point: peripheral blood 6 weeks after treatment start. The source was PBMCs, collected around atezolizumab (anti-PD-L1) treatment. The receptors shown here come from a man in his 70s with urothelial cancer.

The V and J genes are TRBV7-2 and TRBJ1-1; D may be TRBD1 (5 bases). The CDR3 contains 14 residues. V was clipped by 5 bases and J by 11 bases, with 21 bases between them. Germline V gene lookup returns CDR1 SGHTA and CDR2 FQGNSA. The chain's CDR3 is CASSPPQGWRGAFF. The DNA for the CDR3 is TGTGCCAGCAGCCCACCCCAGGGATGGCGGGGGGCTTTCTTT.

This clone has only one observation. The chain recombines TRBV7-8 with TRBJ1-1; D remains ambiguous. Germline CDR1 SGHVS, CDR2 FQNEAQ. V lost 1 base, J lost 1 base, and 7 bases lay in between. The CDR3 is made up of 14 amino acids. CDR3 in amino acids: CASSLVSGNTEAFF. In DNA, the CDR3 is TGTGCCAGCAGCTTAGTTAGTGGGAACACTGAAGCTTTCTTT.

V and J are TRBV9 and TRBJ1-1; D is unclear. From germline, CDR1 is SGDLS and CDR2 YYNGEE. With 2 bases removed from V and 4 bases from J, the gap between germline ends came to 15 bases. This CDR3 comprises 15 residues. The CDR3 protein is CASSVRGSLATEAFF. CDR3 nucleotide sequence: TGTGCCAGCAGCGTGCGAGGCTCCCTCGCCACTGAAGCTTTCTTT.

The gene calls are TRBV6-5 and TRBJ1-6, with 7 nucleotides matching TRBD1. Germline lookup yields CDR1 MNHEY and CDR2 SVGAGI. J was trimmed by 8 bases and V by 6 bases; bases with no gene match: 7. This CDR3 is built from 14 residues. The chain's CDR3 is CASRGQGGDSPLHF. For the CDR3, the DNA is TGTGCCAGCAGAGGGCAGGGGGGAGATTCACCCCTCCACTTT.

A single count supports this clone. The V call is TRBV28, the J call TRBJ2-3, with 14 bases that match TRBD2. The germline V gene has CDR1 MDHEN and CDR2 SYDVKM. J was trimmed by 5 bases and V by 7 bases; bases with no gene match: 5. The CDR3 totals 15 residues. CDR3 region: CASTRTSGRRDTQYF. The CDR3 coding sequence is TGTGCCAGCACCCGGACTAGCGGGAGGAGAGATACGCAGTATTTT.

This chain uses TRBV7-8 with TRBJ1-1, with D hard to call. Looked up from germline, CDR1 is SGHVS and CDR2 is FQNEAQ. The V and J ends lost 1 base and 3 bases respectively, with 6 bases between them. This CDR3 has 13 residues. The CDR3 reads CASSLERYTEAFF. As DNA, the CDR3 is TGTGCCAGCAGCTTAGAGAGGTACACTGAAGCTTTCTTT.

The V and J genes are TRBV5-1 and TRBJ2-1, with D perhaps matching TRBD2 (5 bases). The V gene's germline CDR1 is SGHRS and CDR2 YFSETQ. Trimming pared 0 bases from V and 6 bases from J, leaving 10 bases between. This CDR3 region has 14 residues. CDR3 sequence: CASSLDGLLNEQFF. The CDR3 region has the DNA TGCGCCAGCAGCTTGGACGGACTCCTCAATGAGCAGTTCTTC.

The chain combines TRBV5-6 with TRBJ1-2; D is unresolved. CDR3 length: 14 amino acids. CDR1 and CDR2 from the germline V gene are SGHDT and YYEEEE. V lost 2 bases, J lost 6 bases, and 14 bases lay in between. CDR3 nucleotide sequence: TGTGCCAGCAGCTTTAGATCGGCGGGGAATGGCTACACCTTC. Its translation: CASSFRSAGNGYTF.

V and J are TRBV6-1 and TRBJ1-4; D perhaps matches TRBD1 (5 bases). Looked up from germline, CDR1 is MNHNS and CDR2 is SASEGT. Trimming shortened V by 2 bases and J by 10 bases, and 11 bases separated the two germline ends. This CDR3 spans 13 amino acids. The CDR3 protein is CASSESGMGKLFF. The DNA of the CDR3 is TGTGCCAGCAGTGAATCAGGGATGGGAAAACTGTTTTTT.

This sequence joins TRBV7-9 and TRBJ1-4; D is perhaps TRBD1 (5 bases). With 5 bases removed from V and 7 bases from J, the gap between germline ends came to 17 bases. Germline values: CDR1 SEHNR, CDR2 FQNEAQ (reference sequence). The CDR3 contains 15 residues. CDR3 nucleotide sequence: TGTGCCAGCAGCCTAACGGGGGGAGAAAGTGAAAAACTGTTTTTT. Translated, it gives CASSLTGGESEKLFF.

This rearrangement joins TRBV18 to TRBJ1-2; TRBD1 matches 9 bases. The V segment lost 2 bases and the J segment 3 bases; nucleotides outside the gene matches: 10. The germline gives CDR1 KGHSH, CDR2 LQKENI. This CDR3 comprises 17 residues. CDR3: CASSPVPGQGIYYGYTF. CDR3 DNA sequence: TGTGCCAGCTCACCAGTCCCGGGACAGGGCATTTACTATGGCTACACCTTC.

The chain recombines TRBV27 with TRBJ1-4; 8 positions match TRBD1. Germline V CDR1 and CDR2: MNHEY, SMNVEV (reference sequence). This CDR3 is built from 13 residues. Germline trimming cut 7 bases from V and 6 bases from J; bases unmatched to any gene: 4. The CDR3 coding sequence is TGTGCCAGCAAGGACAGGGTTTATGAAAAACTGTTTTTT. This sequence encodes CASKDRVYEKLFF.

This clone appeared once. One end of the junction varies from germline; a read error may be responsible. Written as DNA, the CDR3 is TGCGCCAGCAGTTTGGGTTCTTTCACAGATACGCAGTATTTT. Translating gives CASSLGSFTDTQYF. The rearrangement uses TRBV5-1 and TRBJ2-3; no clear D. Per germline, CDR1 SGHRS and CDR2 YFSETQ. The CDR3 totals 14 residues.

The chain links TRBV4-3 to TRBJ1-1; D is possibly TRBD1 (6 bases). V was cut by 6 bases and J by 0 bases, with 14 bases left in between. The CDR3 is 15 amino acids. Germline V gene lookup returns CDR1 LGHNA and CDR2 YSLEER. CDR3 DNA: TGCGCCAGCAGACGAAGTGGGGGCATGAACACTGAAGCTTTCTTT. This translates into CASRRSGGMNTEAFF.

CDR3 bases: TGTGCCAGCAGCACTCGACTAGCGGGGGCCTACGAGCAGTACTTC. This encodes CASSTRLAGAYEQYF. The rearrangement links TRBV7-2 to TRBJ2-7; 12 bases map to TRBD2. V lost 5 bases, J lost 2 bases, and 4 bases stayed unmatched. Looked up from germline, CDR1 is SGHTA and CDR2 is FQGNSA. The CDR3 is 15 amino acids.

This clone appeared once. V gene TRBV5-5 combines with J gene TRBJ1-2; no firm D call. The V gene's germline CDR1 is SGHKS and CDR2 YYEKEE (reference sequence). V was cut by 0 bases and J by 2 bases, with 11 bases left in between. This CDR3 has 15 amino acids. The CDR3 protein is CASSLGAGLNYGYTF. The CDR3 DNA reads TGTGCCAGCAGCTTGGGTGCGGGTCTAAACTATGGCTACACCTTC.

The chain combines TRBV5-1 with TRBJ1-4, with 10 positions matching TRBD1. Losses at the gene ends were 3 bases for V and 8 bases for J; bases not matched to a gene: 4. The CDR3 runs 14 residues. Germline V gene lookup returns CDR1 SGHRS and CDR2 YFSETQ. CDR3 sequence: CASSSGTGAEKLFF. CDR3 bases: TGCGCCAGCAGCTCCGGGACAGGGGCGGAAAAACTGTTTTTT.

The chain is built from TRBV7-8 and TRBJ2-2; the match to TRBD1 covers 7 bases. The germline gives CDR1 SGHVS, CDR2 FQNEAQ. The CDR3 runs to 18 residues. V lost 5 bases and J lost 5; bases outside the gene matches: 17. CDR3 region: CASSRLGISTGWTGELFF. The CDR3 nucleotides are TGTGCCAGCAGCCGCTTAGGGATTTCGACAGGGTGGACCGGGGAGCTGTTTTTT.

This clone was recorded a few times. The V gene is TRBV7-9, the J gene TRBJ2-2, with 7 bases matching TRBD1. This CDR3 is 15 amino acids long. V lost 5 bases, J lost 1 base, and 4 bases stayed unmatched. The germline V gene encodes CDR1 SEHNR and CDR2 FQNEAQ (reference sequence). The CDR3 region is CASSPTGRNTGELFF. The DNA for the CDR3 is TGTGCCAGCAGCCCGACAGGGAGGAACACCGGGGAGCTGTTTTTT.

The rearrangement joins TRBV11-2 to TRBJ1-1; 8 bases align to TRBD1. Germline V gene data show CDR1 as SGHAT and CDR2 as FQNNGV. This CDR3 contains 16 residues. V gave up 3 bases and J gave up 5 bases; unmatched junction bases: 11. The CDR3 nucleotides read TGTGCCAGCAGCTTTTTACCAGGGGGCAAGGGGACTGAAGCTTTCTTT. Its translation is CASSFLPGGKGTEAFF.

The V gene is TRBV6-5, the J gene TRBJ1-2; D is uncertain. The CDR3 has 13 amino acids. CDR1 MNHEY and CDR2 SVGAGI come from the germline V gene. The ends were cut back, 0 bases at V and 6 bases at J, with 8 bases in the middle. The CDR3 DNA follows: TGTGCCAGCAGTTACTCGAGAGGAGATGGCTACACCTTC. It is translated as CASSYSRGDGYTF.

The chain's CDR3 is CASSSTYPEQFF. The CDR3 DNA sequence: TGTGCCAGCAGCTCTACCTACCCTGAGCAGTTCTTC. This chain joins TRBV7-9 and TRBJ2-1; D gene uncertain. The CDR3 runs to 12 residues. V lost 4 bases, J lost 9 bases, and 10 bases lay in between. Looked up from germline, CDR1 is SEHNR and CDR2 is FQNEAQ (reference sequence). Full variable domain (outside the CDR3, taken from reference TRBV7-9 and TRBJ2-1): DTGVSQNPRHKITKRGQNVTFRCDPISEHNRLYWYRQTLGQGPEFLTYFQNEAQLEKSRLLSDRFSAERPKGSFSTLEIQRTEQGDSAMYLCASSSTYPEQFFGPGTRLTVL.

V and J are TRBV4-3 and TRBJ2-5; 8 nucleotides agree with TRBD2. This CDR3 contains 14 residues. Germline lookup yields CDR1 LGHNA and CDR2 YSLEER. V was clipped by 0 bases and J by 5 bases; unmatched bases: 2. CDR3 residues: CASSQDGRGETQYF. CDR3 nucleotides: TGCGCCAGCAGCCAAGACGGGAGGGGGGAGACCCAGTACTTC.

This clone showed up just once. The V and J genes are TRBV19 and TRBJ2-4; 9 bases line up with TRBD2. Germline CDR1 and CDR2: LNHDA and SQIVND (reference sequence). The CDR3 loop spans 15 amino acids. The J segment lost 3 bases and the V segment lost 4 bases, leaving 4 bases of the junction unmatched. CDR3 coding DNA: TGTGCCAGTAGTAACCAAGCGGGGGGCAAAAACATTCAGTACTTC. As protein: CASSNQAGGKNIQYF. Looking up the rest from reference TRBV19 and TRBJ2-4 gives the full variable domain: DGGITQSPKYLFRKEGQNVTLSCEQNLNHDAMYWYRQDPGQGLRLIYYSQIVNDFQKGDIAEGYSVSREKKESFPLTVTSAQKNPTAFYLCASSNQAGGKNIQYFGAGTRLSVL.

The J gene is TRBJ1-2, the V gene TRBV19, with 7 nucleotides matching TRBD1. Germline V gene data show CDR1 as LNHDA and CDR2 as SQIVND (reference sequence). This CDR3 is 15 amino acids long. J gave up 6 bases and V 5 bases, and 12 bases lay outside the gene matches. The CDR3 loop is CASSFGQDSGDGYTF. CDR3 DNA: TGTGCCAGTAGTTTCGGACAGGATAGTGGTGATGGCTACACCTTC.

The rearrangement uses TRBV7-6 and TRBJ2-1; 9 bases line up with TRBD2. V was pared by 3 bases and J by 9 bases, with 6 bases of the junction left unmatched. Germline V gene data show CDR1 as SGHVS and CDR2 as FNYEAQ. This CDR3 region has 14 residues. The CDR3 DNA follows: TGTGCCAGCAGCTTGCGGGAGGGCGCTTCTGAGCAGTTCTTC. It yields the protein CASSLREGASEQFF.

This chain joins TRBV7-9 and TRBJ2-2; 12 bases align to TRBD1. The CDR3 is 15 amino acids. Germline V lookup: CDR1 SEHNR, CDR2 FQNEAQ (reference sequence). The ends lost 3 bases at V and 7 bases at J; junction bases unmatched: 3. CDR3 residues: CASSLGQGAGGELFF. The CDR3 nucleotides read TGTGCCAGCAGCTTGGGACAGGGGGCCGGCGGGGAGCTGTTTTTT.

The CDR3 reads CASSFGEDGKEFEAFF. In nucleotides, the CDR3 is TGTGCCAGCAGCTTCGGGGAGGACGGAAAGGAGTTTGAAGCTTTCTTT. V is TRBV5-8 and J is TRBJ1-1; D is unclear. The ends were cut back, 2 bases at V and 7 bases at J, with 21 bases in the middle. The CDR3 is 16 amino acids. The V gene's germline CDR1 is SGHTS and CDR2 YDEGEE.

This chain links TRBV7-2 with TRBJ2-3; 9 bases line up with TRBD2. CDR1 and CDR2 (germline): SGHTA, FQGNSA. V shed 3 bases, J shed 4 bases, and the junction held 5 bases outside the gene matches. CDR3 length: 15 amino acids. As DNA, the CDR3 is TGTGCCAGCAGCTTTAGCGGGAGTTGGTCAGATACGCAGTATTTT. Its protein product is CASSFSGSWSDTQYF.

CDR3 residues: CASSRTGSSYEQYF. For the CDR3, the DNA is TGCGCCAGCTCCCGGACAGGGAGCTCCTACGAGCAGTACTTC. The chain carries TRBV4-3 and TRBJ2-7; TRBD1 matches 8 bases. Germline lookup yields CDR1 LGHNA and CDR2 YSLEER. Trimming took 8 bases from V and 0 from J; bases not matched to a gene: 6. CDR3 size: 14 residues.

The chain employs TRBV6-6 and TRBJ2-7, with 7 bases identical to TRBD2. In germline, CDR1 is MNHNY, CDR2 SVGAGI (reference sequence). The CDR3 has 13 amino acids. V lost 5 bases to trimming and J lost 3 bases; unmatched junction nucleotides: 4. The CDR3 loop reads CASSRTRDYEQYF. The CDR3 coding sequence is TGTGCCAGCAGTCGGACTAGAGACTACGAGCAGTACTTC.

Only one count was recorded for this clone. The chain links TRBV6-1 to TRBJ2-7; D is possibly TRBD2 (7 bases). Trimming stripped 7 bases from V and 2 bases from J, with 18 bases between. CDR1 MNHNS and CDR2 SASEGT come from the germline V gene. The CDR3 length is 15 residues. The CDR3 DNA reads TGTGCCAGCACCCGAACACGGGGGGCAACCTACGAGCAGTACTTC. Translated: CASTRTRGATYEQYF.